Listed below are T cell receptor beta chains from one sample, sequenced in a study of OX40 agonist ivuxolimab in advanced cancers. Libraries were prepared by immunoSEQ multiplex PCR; TCRdb keeps only in-frame clonotypes and omits some of them. Of about 61,000 clones listed, about 87% were seen once; the top ten hold around 1.9%. The source material was CD4+ or CD8+ T cells sorted from blood, sampled in a trial of the OX40 agonist ivuxolimab. These receptors all stem from an adult with an advanced solid tumor such as melanoma, head and neck, liver or kidney cancer. CDR3s include the opening cysteine and the closing phenylalanine or tryptophan. Fields, in order: V gene, J gene, CDR3 protein.

V: TRBV28; J: TRBJ1-4; CDR3: CASSLDVNEKLFF
V: TRBV10-2; J: TRBJ2-1; CDR3: CASRRQTKHTTYNEQFF
V: TRBV6-6; J: TRBJ1-3; CDR3: CASTITSGGGNTIYF
V: TRBV5-1; J: TRBJ2-5; CDR3: CASTRDSETQYF
V: TRBV30; J: TRBJ1-6; CDR3: CAWTGLTGDSPLHF
V: TRBV10-3; J: TRBJ1-2; CDR3: CAIGRDRGANYGYTF
V: TRBV2; J: TRBJ2-5; CDR3: CASSLKTGGYQETQYF
V: TRBV4-1; J: TRBJ2-5; CDR3: CASSQTSGKETQYF
V: TRBV5-1; J: TRBJ2-2; CDR3: CASSFLVSGGNTGELFF
V: TRBV20-1; J: TRBJ2-7; CDR3: CSAHRGYEQYF
V: TRBV28; J: TRBJ2-7; CDR3: CASSLRGTPTYEQYF
V: TRBV4-1; J: TRBJ2-3; CDR3: CASSRRGGSQSLIDTDTQYF
V: TRBV6-5; J: TRBJ2-5; CDR3: CASSYGAETQYF
V: TRBV5-4; J: TRBJ1-3; CDR3: CASSQGQGKGNTIYF
V: TRBV7-9; J: TRBJ1-2; CDR3: CASSLNQGIDYTF
V: TRBV30; J: TRBJ2-7; CDR3: CAWSRGETYEQYF
V: TRBV18; J: TRBJ2-2; CDR3: CASSPLLNTGELFF
V: TRBV7-9; J: TRBJ2-7; CDR3: CASRGTGIVEQYF
V: TRBV7-2; J: TRBJ2-7; CDR3: CASSLANSGNYEQYF
V: TRBV14; J: TRBJ2-2; CDR3: CASSKVGAGELFF
V: TRBV7-9; J: TRBJ2-7; CDR3: CASSVSQAAYEQYF
V: TRBV19; J: TRBJ1-2; CDR3: CASSILLTGGYGYTF
V: TRBV10-3; J: TRBJ2-1; CDR3: CAIMAQVYNEQFF
V: TRBV5-6; J: TRBJ2-5; CDR3: CASSFGVQRGLQETQYF